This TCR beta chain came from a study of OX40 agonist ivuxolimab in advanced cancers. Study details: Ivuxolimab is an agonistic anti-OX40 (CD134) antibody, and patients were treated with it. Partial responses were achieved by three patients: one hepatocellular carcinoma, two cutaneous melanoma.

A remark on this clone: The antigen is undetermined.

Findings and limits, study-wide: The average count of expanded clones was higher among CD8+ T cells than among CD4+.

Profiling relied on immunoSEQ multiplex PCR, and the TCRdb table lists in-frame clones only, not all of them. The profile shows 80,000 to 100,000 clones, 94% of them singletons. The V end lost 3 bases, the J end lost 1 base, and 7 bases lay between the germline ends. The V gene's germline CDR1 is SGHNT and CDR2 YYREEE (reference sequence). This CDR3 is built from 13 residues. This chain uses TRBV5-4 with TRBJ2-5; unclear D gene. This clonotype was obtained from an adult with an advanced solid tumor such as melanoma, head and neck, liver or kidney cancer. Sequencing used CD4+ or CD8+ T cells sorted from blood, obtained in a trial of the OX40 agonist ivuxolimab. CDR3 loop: CASSWVGQETQYF. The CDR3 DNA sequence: TGTGCCAGCAGCTGGGTGGGCCAAGAGACCCAGTACTTC.